This TCR beta chain was recorded in a study of cytomegalovirus exposure and HLA in healthy donors. Whole-study results and caveats: The study labeled 150 to 200 TCR beta chains cytomegalovirus-associated.

On this clone itself: The antigen is unknown.

Profiled with immunoSEQ multiplex PCR; TCRdb holds only in-frame clones, not every one. The sample lists about 170,000 clones; around nine tenths were seen once. V dropped 2 bases and J dropped 2; count of bases not matched to a gene: 14. The germline gives CDR1 GTSNPN, CDR2 SVGIG (reference sequence). This CDR3 contains 18 residues. Sequences were obtained from PBMCs. This receptor was taken from a man younger than 30 in good health and CMV-seropositive. The V and J genes are TRBV30 and TRBJ1-2; 10 positions agree with TRBD1. The CDR3 reads CAWSPRQGAGRVNYGYTF. CDR3 in DNA: TGTGCCTGGAGTCCACGACAGGGGGCGGGGAGGGTCAACTATGGCTACACCTTC.